This TCR beta chain was sequenced during a study of STAT5B mutations in CD4+ large granular lymphocyte leukemia. The CDR3 covers 14 residues. V shed 2 bases and J shed 0 bases, with 7 bases lying between them. Germline V gives CDR1 SGHTA, CDR2 FQGNSA. The table came from immunoSEQ multiplex PCR; TCRdb's copy has only in-frame clones and leaves some out. Altogether around 31,000 clones are present, about 70% being singletons, with the ten largest covering roughly 2%. Sequencing used CD4+ T cells from blood buffy coats. This sequence was found in a human donor in good health. V usage is TRBV7-2 and J usage is TRBJ2-5; no clear D. The CDR3 DNA reads as TGTGCCAGCAGCTTAAACGGCCACCAAGAGACCCAGTACTTC. Its protein is CASSLNGHQETQYF.